These T cell receptor beta chains were read from a single sample in a study of cytomegalovirus exposure and HLA in healthy donors. Profiling relied on immunoSEQ multiplex PCR, and the TCRdb table lists in-frame clones only, not all of them. The sample has fewer than 120,000 clones; about 90% are singletons. Material for sequencing was PBMCs. These receptors were collected from a man in his forties or fifties in good health and CMV-seronegative. The CDR3 runs from the conserved cysteine through the conserved F or W. A D gene is named only where the DNA matches it firmly. Clone size is not always given. Where it is, it says once, few, many or a class for expanded clones.

length,size,J,V,D,DNA,CDR3
15,few,TRBJ2-6,TRBV4-3,NA,TGCGCCAGCAGCCACGGGGACTCTGGGGCCAACGTCCTGACTTTC,CASSHGDSGANVLTF
15,NA,TRBJ1-3,TRBV21-1,NA,TGTGCCAGCAGCAAAGAGGCAGGGTGTGGAAACACCATATATTTT,CASSKEAGCGNTIYF
17,NA,TRBJ1-3,TRBV5-6,NA,TGTGCCAGCAGCTGGGTACGGGAGAGGGGCTCTGGAAACACCATATATTTT,CASSWVRERGSGNTIYF
15,NA,TRBJ2-7,TRBV6-5,TRBD1,TGTGCCAGCAGTTACGGGGGACAGGGGGTCTACGAGCAGTACTTC,CASSYGGQGVYEQYF
12,NA,TRBJ2-5,TRBV28,TRBD1,TGTGCCAGCAGTCGGACAGGGGAAACCCAGTACTTC,CASSRTGETQYF
10,NA,TRBJ1-2,TRBV29-1,NA,TGCAGCGCGGGGGAGACGGTACCCACCTTC,CSAGETVPTF
14,NA,TRBJ2-7,TRBV5-1,NA,TGCGCCAGCAGCCCCGGGACCCAGGGGAACGAGCAGTACTTC,CASSPGTQGNEQYF
15,NA,TRBJ1-5,TRBV4-1,NA,TGCGCCAGCAGCCAAGACGACAGGATTTTACAGCCCCAGCATTTT,CASSQDDRILQPQHF
14,NA,TRBJ2-6,TRBV19,TRBD1,TGTGCCAGCCGGACAGGGGCTGGGGCCAACGTCCTGACTTTC,CASRTGAGANVLTF
13,NA,TRBJ1-5,TRBV30,NA,TGTGCCTGGAGTAACCAGGGCCCTCAGCCCCAGCATTTT,CAWSNQGPQPQHF
13,NA,TRBJ2-2,TRBV30,TRBD2,TGTGCCTTGGGGAGGGGGAACACCGGGGAGCTGTTTTTT,CALGRGNTGELFF